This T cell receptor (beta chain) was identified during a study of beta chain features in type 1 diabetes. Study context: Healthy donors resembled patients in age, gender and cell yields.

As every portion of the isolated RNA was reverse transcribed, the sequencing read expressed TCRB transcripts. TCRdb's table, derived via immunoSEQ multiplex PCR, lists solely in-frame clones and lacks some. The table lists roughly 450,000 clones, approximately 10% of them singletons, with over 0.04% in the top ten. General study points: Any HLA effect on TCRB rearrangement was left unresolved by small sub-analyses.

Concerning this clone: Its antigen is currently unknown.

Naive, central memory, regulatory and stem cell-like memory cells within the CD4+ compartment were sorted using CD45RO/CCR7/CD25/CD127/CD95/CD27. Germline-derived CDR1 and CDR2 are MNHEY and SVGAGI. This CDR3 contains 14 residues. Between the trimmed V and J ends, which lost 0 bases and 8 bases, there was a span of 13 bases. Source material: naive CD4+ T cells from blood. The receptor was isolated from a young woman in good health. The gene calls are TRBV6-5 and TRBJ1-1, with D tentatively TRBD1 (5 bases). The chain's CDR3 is CASSYSKKGPEAFF. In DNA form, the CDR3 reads TGTGCCAGCAGTTACTCGAAGAAGGGACCCGAAGCTTTCTTT.